What follows are 24 T cell receptor beta chains derived from one specimen sequenced in a study of patients and donors after allogeneic stem cell transplantation. TCRdb re-derived calls from the RT-PCR reads in MiXCR, one entry per CDR3 protein. The data hold hundreds of thousands of distinct CDR3 sequences, with about 14% observed a single time. Specimen: blood, either unsorted or a sorted T cell fraction (not recorded which). The receptors stem from a human donor who was either an allogeneic HSCT recipient or a stem cell or donor lymphocyte infusion donor (not recorded which). It is not recorded whose cells these are; they may come from a transplant donor.

Ten or more counts support this clonotype. This rearrangement joins TRBV20-1 to TRBJ2-3, with a weak D call TRBD1 (6 bases). The CDR3 is 14 residues long. The V gene's germline CDR1 is DFQATT and CDR2 SNEGSKA (reference sequence). V was trimmed by 6 bases and J by 2 bases, leaving 15 bases between them. The CDR3 sequence: CSATGNRVTDTQYF. The CDR3 DNA reads TGCAGTGCCACCGGGAACAGGGTCACAGATACGCAGTATTTT.

The chain is built from TRBV19 and TRBJ1-2; 7 nucleotides match TRBD1. V dropped 1 base and J dropped 3; count of bases not matched to a gene: 5. This CDR3 is 15 amino acids long. Germline V gene sequence: CDR1 LNHDA, CDR2 SQIVND (reference sequence). CDR3 sequence: CASSIGQGGDYGYTF. Here the CDR3 DNA reads TGTGCCAGTAGTATAGGGCAGGGGGGCGACTATGGCTACACCTTC.

This clonotype was seen at least ten times. CDR3 sequence (DNA): TGTGCCACCAGTGACGAGCGGGATGGCACAGATACGCAGTATTTT. Protein: CATSDERDGTDTQYF. This chain links TRBV24-1 with TRBJ2-3, with 7 bases that match TRBD2. The CDR3 loop spans 15 amino acids. Trimming took 4 bases from V and 1 from J; bases not matched to a gene: 4. Germline assignment: CDR1 KGHDR and CDR2 SFDVKD.

This clonotype was observed a handful of times. No conserved phenylalanine or tryptophan ends this CDR3, so it is likely a read error. The chain recombines TRBV6-5 with TRBJ2-2; D not resolved. The ends were cut back, 0 bases at V and 6 bases at J, with 14 bases in the middle. CDR1 and CDR2 (germline): MNHEY, SVGAGI. This CDR3 has 16 amino acids. CDR3 sequence reads: CASSYSTVSSPGELFS. CDR3 nucleotides: TGTGCCAGCAGTTACTCGACTGTTAGTAGTCCCGGGGAGCTGTTTTCT.

The chain combines TRBV4-1 with TRBJ2-5; 7 bases align to TRBD1. V lost 5 bases to trimming and J lost 5 bases; unmatched junction nucleotides: 11. The CDR3 spans 15 residues. From germline, CDR1 is MGHRA and CDR2 YSYEKL. Written as DNA, the CDR3 is TGCGCCAGCAGCGAGGGACAGCGCTTCGGGGAGACCCAGTACTTC. Translating it yields CASSEGQRFGETQYF.

J is TRBJ2-1 and V is TRBV5-1, with 9 bases fitting TRBD2. There are 15 residues in the CDR3. Germline assignment: CDR1 SGHRS and CDR2 YFSETQ. V shed 6 bases, J shed 7 bases, and the junction held 11 bases outside the gene matches. CDR3 nucleotide sequence: TGCGCCAGCAACTTAGGTGGCGGGGGGGCGAATGAGCAGTTCTTC. This gives the protein CASNLGGGGANEQFF.

This clonotype was counted ten times or more. CDR3 amino acids: CASNQASRGPQHF. The CDR3 nucleotides read TGTGCCAGCAATCAGGCATCAAGGGGGCCCCAGCATTTT. The chain uses TRBV2 and TRBJ1-5, with D tentatively TRBD1 (5 bases). The CDR3 covers 13 residues. The germline gives CDR1 SNHLY, CDR2 FYNNEI. Trimming stripped 7 bases from V and 9 bases from J, with 16 bases between.

This rearrangement joins TRBV5-6 to TRBJ2-6; a possible D gene is TRBD2 (5 bases). Germline CDR1 reads SGHDT; CDR2 reads YYEEEE. Trimming shortened V by 5 bases and J by 2 bases, and 11 bases separated the two germline ends. The CDR3 consists of 15 residues. CDR3 amino acids: CASSILDTGANVLTF. Here the CDR3 DNA reads TGTGCCAGCAGTATACTAGATACTGGGGCCAACGTCCTGACTTTC.

This sequence joins TRBV20-1 and TRBJ1-2, with 10 positions matching TRBD1. V was pared by 1 base and J by 6 bases, with 5 bases of the junction left unmatched. The CDR3 extends over 14 amino acids. The germline gives CDR1 DFQATT, CDR2 SNEGSKA (reference sequence). For the CDR3, the DNA is TGCAGTGCTAGAGTCCCTGGACAGGGGGATGGCTACACCTTC. Translating it yields CSARVPGQGDGYTF.

This clonotype was found a few times. The chain has TRBV6-1 and TRBJ1-1, with no clear D. Per germline, CDR1 MNHNS and CDR2 SASEGT. CDR3 size: 13 residues. V gave up 4 bases and J gave up 1 base, with 7 bases separating them. DNA for the CDR3: TGTGCCAGCAGTGGGTTACCGAACACTGAAGCTTTCTTT. This sequence encodes CASSGLPNTEAFF.

The V and J genes are TRBV4-3 and TRBJ1-2, with D possibly TRBD1 on 6 matching bases. CDR1 is LGHNA and CDR2 is YSLEER in the germline V gene. Trimming stripped 0 bases from V and 5 bases from J, with 16 bases between. The CDR3 is 16 amino acids. The CDR3 sequence: CASSQDAGAGVYGYTF. CDR3 coding DNA: TGCGCCAGCAGCCAAGATGCGGGGGCGGGGGTATATGGCTACACCTTC.

This sequence joins TRBV6-2 or TRBV6-3 and TRBJ1-5; D may be TRBD1 (6 bases). Germline-derived CDR1 and CDR2 are MNHEY and SVGEGT. There are 21 residues in the CDR3. Trimming shortened V by 0 bases and J by 2 bases, and 26 bases separated the two germline ends. CDR3 coding DNA: TGTGCCAGCAGTTACTCGAAATTCCGGGGGCGCGACCGGGGGGGCAATCAGCCCCAGCATTTT. Amino acid sequence: CASSYSKFRGRDRGGNQPQHF.

A few counts support this clonotype. Here the CDR3 reads CASSPGFGYTF. The CDR3 coding sequence is TGTGCCAGCAGTCCAGGGTTCGGCTACACCTTC. The chain couples TRBV6-1 to TRBJ1-2; a possible D gene is TRBD1 (5 bases). Germline V gene data show CDR1 as MNHNS and CDR2 as SASEGT. This CDR3 contains 11 residues. V was clipped by 5 bases and J by 8 bases, with 9 bases between them.

This clonotype was seen ten or more times. The genes are TRBV4-1 and TRBJ1-5; D is possibly TRBD1 (6 bases). The germline gives CDR1 MGHRA, CDR2 YSYEKL. The CDR3 is made up of 17 amino acids. V was cut by 0 bases and J by 1 base, with 13 bases left in between. CDR3 sequence reads: CASSQDRGGASNQPQHF. The CDR3 coding sequence is TGCGCCAGCAGCCAAGATCGGGGGGGGGCAAGCAATCAGCCCCAGCATTTT.

This clonotype was seen a few times. The rearrangement links TRBV5-1 to TRBJ2-7, with 10 bases fitting TRBD2. Germline-derived CDR1 and CDR2 are SGHRS and YFSETQ. CDR3 length: 18 amino acids. The J segment lost 0 bases and the V segment lost 0 bases, leaving 9 bases of the junction unmatched. Here the CDR3 reads CASSLGGWERGGSYEQYF. The CDR3 DNA reads TGCGCCAGCAGCTTGGGTGGATGGGAGCGGGGGGGCTCCTACGAGCAGTACTTC.

The table lists this clonotype with a few counts. The chain uses TRBV5-1 and TRBJ2-2, with D perhaps being TRBD1 or TRBD2 (7 bases each). This CDR3 comprises 18 residues. V shed 4 bases and J shed 3 bases, with 22 bases lying between them. The germline gives CDR1 SGHRS, CDR2 YFSETQ. CDR3 in amino acids: CASSHLSRGGRDTGELFF. In DNA, the CDR3 is TGCGCCAGCAGCCATCTTTCCAGGGGGGGCCGTGACACCGGGGAGCTGTTTTTT.

The chain joins TRBV24-1 to TRBJ2-1; the D gene is possibly TRBD1 (5 bases). The V end lost 4 bases, the J end lost 7 bases, and 13 bases lay between the germline ends. Per germline, CDR1 KGHDR and CDR2 SFDVKD. The CDR3 has 14 residues. CDR3 residues: CATSDRAGRNEQFF. CDR3 nucleotides: TGTGCCACCAGTGACAGGGCAGGAAGGAATGAGCAGTTCTTC.

The rearrangement uses TRBV7-2 and TRBJ1-1; no reliable D call. CDR3 length: 16 residues. Per the germline V gene, CDR1 is SGHTA and CDR2 is FQGNSA. Trimming shortened V by 5 bases and J by 0 bases, and 16 bases separated the two germline ends. This chain's CDR3 is CASSRGGLSVNTEAFF. The CDR3, as DNA: TGTGCCAGCAGCCGAGGCGGTTTATCCGTGAACACTGAAGCTTTCTTT.

V is TRBV6-2 or TRBV6-3 and J is TRBJ2-2; the match to TRBD2 covers 9 bases. V gave up 7 bases and J gave up 4 bases; unmatched junction bases: 10. Germline CDR1 and CDR2: MNHEY and SVGEGT. This CDR3 comprises 16 residues. Written as DNA, the CDR3 is TGTGCCAGCATTACTTGGCGGGGGGGCCTCACCGGGGAGCTGTTTTTT. Residues: CASITWRGGLTGELFF.

The chain is built from TRBV6-6 and TRBJ1-4; unclear D gene. Between the trimmed V and J ends, which lost 4 bases and 7 bases, there was a span of 7 bases. Germline V gives CDR1 MNHNY, CDR2 SVGAGI (reference sequence). This CDR3 has 12 residues. The CDR3 here is CASSLDGEKLFF. DNA of the CDR3: TGTGCCAGCAGTTTGGACGGTGAAAAACTGTTTTTT.

The rearrangement joins TRBV13 to TRBJ1-2; 10 bases align to TRBD1. The length of the CDR3 is 17 residues. With 1 base clipped from V and 3 bases from J, the junction kept 8 bases outside the gene matches. CDR1 is PRHDT, CDR2 FYEKMQ, per germline (reference sequence). CDR3 DNA sequence: TGTGCCAGCAGCTTAGCCCTTCGACAGGGGGCTGACTATGGCTACACCTTC. Amino acids: CASSLALRQGADYGYTF.

This clonotype has just a few counts. The chain combines TRBV5-5 with TRBJ2-1; unclear D gene. CDR1 SGHKS and CDR2 YYEKEE come from the germline V gene (reference sequence). The CDR3 loop spans 16 amino acids. V was trimmed by 0 bases and J by 8 bases, leaving 18 bases between them. The CDR3 loop is CASSLVGKGLSHEQFF. The CDR3 DNA reads TGTGCCAGCAGCTTGGTGGGGAAGGGTTTGTCCCATGAGCAGTTCTTC.

V is TRBV6-1 and J is TRBJ2-5, with D possibly being TRBD1 (5 bases). CDR3 size: 15 residues. The V gene's germline CDR1 is MNHNS and CDR2 SASEGT. V lost 4 bases, J lost 5 bases, and 17 bases lay in between. The CDR3 DNA sequence: TGTGCCAGCAGTGCCGGACATTATGACGGCGAGACCCAGTACTTC. The encoded protein is CASSAGHYDGETQYF.

This clonotype has ten or more counts. The chain carries TRBV29-1 and TRBJ2-1; 12 bases agree with TRBD2. The CDR3 extends over 19 amino acids. Unmatched junction bases numbered 14, after V lost 5 bases and J lost 0 bases. The germline V gene encodes CDR1 SQVTM and CDR2 ANQGSEA. This chain's CDR3 is CSVTVTGLAGKSSYNEQFF. CDR3 DNA: TGCAGCGTTACGGTCACGGGACTAGCGGGTAAGAGCTCCTACAATGAGCAGTTCTTC.